This T cell receptor (beta chain) was obtained from a study of T-cell reconstitution after alpha-beta-depleted transplantation in children. Unique molecular identifiers were incorporated when the TCRbeta library was constructed. One entry per CDR3 protein, called by TCRdb with MiXCR from the PCR reads. The sample consists of about 210,000 distinct CDR3 sequences, under 20% of them appearing once. The V and J ends lost 8 bases and 3 bases, in that order; junction bases with no gene match: 8. Per germline, CDR1 MNHEY and CDR2 SMNVEV (reference sequence). This CDR3 contains 15 residues. V is TRBV27 and J is TRBJ2-2, with 8 bases matching TRBD2. The sample here was PBMCs, mostly from graft donor cells, taken 360 days after TCRalphabeta/CD19-depleted stem cell transplant. The receptor's source is a male patient aged 2-10 years who had a stem cell transplant for acute lymphoblastic leukemia, so the T cells may come from the graft donor. The CDR3 nucleotides are TGTGCCAGCCGAGAGAGCGGGGGATACACCGGGGAGCTGTTTTTT. It encodes CASRESGGYTGELFF.